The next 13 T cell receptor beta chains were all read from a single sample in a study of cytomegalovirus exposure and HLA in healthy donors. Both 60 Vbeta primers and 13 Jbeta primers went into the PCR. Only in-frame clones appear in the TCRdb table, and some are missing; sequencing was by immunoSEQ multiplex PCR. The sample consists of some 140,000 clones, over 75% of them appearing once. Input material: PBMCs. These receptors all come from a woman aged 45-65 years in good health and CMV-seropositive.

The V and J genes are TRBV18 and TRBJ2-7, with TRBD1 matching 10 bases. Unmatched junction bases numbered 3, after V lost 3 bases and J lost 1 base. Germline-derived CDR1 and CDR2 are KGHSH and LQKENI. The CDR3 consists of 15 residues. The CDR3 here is CASSPGTGESYEQYF. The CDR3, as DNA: TGTGCCAGCTCACCGGGGACAGGGGAATCCTACGAGCAGTACTTC.

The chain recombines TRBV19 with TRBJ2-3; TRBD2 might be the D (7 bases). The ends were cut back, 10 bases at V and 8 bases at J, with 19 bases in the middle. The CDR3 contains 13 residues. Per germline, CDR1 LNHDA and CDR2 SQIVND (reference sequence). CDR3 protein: CATKGEGLVTQYF. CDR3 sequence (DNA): TGTGCCACTAAGGGGGAGGGGTTAGTTACGCAGTATTTT.

In DNA, the CDR3 is TGTGCCTGGAGTGTACGAACGGGAGCAGGTGGCAATTCACCCCTCCACTTT. It yields the protein CAWSVRTGAGGNSPLHF. The V gene is TRBV30, the J gene TRBJ1-6, with D hard to call. The CDR3 has 17 residues. The ends were cut back, 0 bases at V and 7 bases at J, with 19 bases in the middle. CDR1 and CDR2 from the germline V gene are GTSNPN and SVGIG (reference sequence).

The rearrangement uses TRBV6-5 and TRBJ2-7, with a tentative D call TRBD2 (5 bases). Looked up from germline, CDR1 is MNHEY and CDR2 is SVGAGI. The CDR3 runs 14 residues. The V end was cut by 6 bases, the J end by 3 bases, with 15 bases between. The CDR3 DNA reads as TGTGCCAGCAGCGCGGAGAGGGCTCGCTACGAGCAGTACTTC. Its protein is CASSAERARYEQYF.

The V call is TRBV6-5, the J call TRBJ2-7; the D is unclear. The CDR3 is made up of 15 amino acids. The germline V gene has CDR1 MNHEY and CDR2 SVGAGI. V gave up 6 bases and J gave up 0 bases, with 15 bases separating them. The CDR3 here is CASSPRVERSYEQYF. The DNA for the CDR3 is TGTGCCAGCAGCCCCCGAGTAGAACGCTCCTACGAGCAGTACTTC.

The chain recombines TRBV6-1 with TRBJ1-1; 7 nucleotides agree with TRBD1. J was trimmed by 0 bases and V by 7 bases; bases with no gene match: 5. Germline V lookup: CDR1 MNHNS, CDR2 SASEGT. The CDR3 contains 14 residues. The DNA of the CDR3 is TGTGCCAGCACCCCGGACAGGATGAACACTGAAGCTTTCTTT. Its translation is CASTPDRMNTEAFF.

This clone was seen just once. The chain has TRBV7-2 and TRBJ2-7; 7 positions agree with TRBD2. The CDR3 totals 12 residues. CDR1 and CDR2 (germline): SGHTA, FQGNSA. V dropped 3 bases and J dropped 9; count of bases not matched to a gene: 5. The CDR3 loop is CASSFSGRGQYF. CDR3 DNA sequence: TGTGCCAGCAGCTTTAGCGGGCGGGGGCAGTACTTC. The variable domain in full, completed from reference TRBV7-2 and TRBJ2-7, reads GAGVSQSPSNKVTEKGKDVELRCDPISGHTALYWYRQSLGQGLEFLIYFQGNSAPDKSGLPSDRFSAERTGGSVSTLTIQRTQQEDSAVYLCASSFSGRGQYFGPGTRLTVT.

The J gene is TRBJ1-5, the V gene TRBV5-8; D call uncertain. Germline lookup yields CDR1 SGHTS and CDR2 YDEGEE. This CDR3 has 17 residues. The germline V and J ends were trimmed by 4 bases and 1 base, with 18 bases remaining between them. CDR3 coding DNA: TGTGCCAGCAGCGCGGGGTTAATCTCTACGAGCAATCAGCCCCAGCATTTT. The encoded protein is CASSAGLISTSNQPQHF.

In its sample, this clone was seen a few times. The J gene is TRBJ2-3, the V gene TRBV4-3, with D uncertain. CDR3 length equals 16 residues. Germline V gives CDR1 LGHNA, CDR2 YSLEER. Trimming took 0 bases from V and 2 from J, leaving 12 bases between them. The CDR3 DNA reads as TGCGCCAGCAGCCAAGAATTGGGCGCCGACACAGATACGCAGTATTTT. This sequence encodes CASSQELGADTDTQYF.

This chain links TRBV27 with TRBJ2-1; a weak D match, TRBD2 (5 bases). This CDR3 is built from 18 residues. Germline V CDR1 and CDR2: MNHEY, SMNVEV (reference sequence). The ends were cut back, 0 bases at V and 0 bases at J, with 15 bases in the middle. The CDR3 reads CASSLSSPGMSSYNEQFF. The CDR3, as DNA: TGTGCCAGCAGTTTATCGAGTCCGGGGATGAGCTCCTACAATGAGCAGTTCTTC.

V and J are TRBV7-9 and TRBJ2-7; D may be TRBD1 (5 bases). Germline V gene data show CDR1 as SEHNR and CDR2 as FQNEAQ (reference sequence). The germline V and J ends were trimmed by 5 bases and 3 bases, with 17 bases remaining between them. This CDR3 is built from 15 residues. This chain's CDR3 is CASSTTFTGDYEQYF. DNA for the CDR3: TGTGCCAGCAGCACGACGTTCACAGGCGACTACGAGCAGTACTTC.

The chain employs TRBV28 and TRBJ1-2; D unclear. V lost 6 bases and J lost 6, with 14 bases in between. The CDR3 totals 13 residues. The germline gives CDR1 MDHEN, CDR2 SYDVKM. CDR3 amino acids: CASRGRRLDGYTF. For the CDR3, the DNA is TGTGCCAGCAGGGGGAGGAGACTGGATGGCTACACCTTC.

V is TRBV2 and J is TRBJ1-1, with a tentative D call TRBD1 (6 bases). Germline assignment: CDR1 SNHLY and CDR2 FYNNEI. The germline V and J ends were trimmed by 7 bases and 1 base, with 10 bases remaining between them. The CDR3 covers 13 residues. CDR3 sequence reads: CASNIQGNTEAFF. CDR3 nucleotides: TGTGCCAGCAATATACAGGGGAACACTGAAGCTTTCTTT.